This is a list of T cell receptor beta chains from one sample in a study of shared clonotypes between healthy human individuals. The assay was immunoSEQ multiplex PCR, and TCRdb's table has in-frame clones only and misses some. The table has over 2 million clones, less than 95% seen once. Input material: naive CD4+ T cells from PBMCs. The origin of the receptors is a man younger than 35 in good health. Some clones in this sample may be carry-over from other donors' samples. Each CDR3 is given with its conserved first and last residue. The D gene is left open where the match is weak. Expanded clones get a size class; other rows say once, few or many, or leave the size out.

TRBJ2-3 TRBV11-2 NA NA TGTGCCAGCAGCTCGAGAGGTACGCAGTATTTT CASSSRGTQYF
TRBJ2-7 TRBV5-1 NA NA TGCGCCAGCACTACAGGACAGCCCTCAACCTACGAGCAGTACTTC CASTTGQPSTYEQYF
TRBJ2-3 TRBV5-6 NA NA TGTGCCAGCAGCTTGGTTTGGAGCACAGATACGCAGTATTTT CASSLVWSTDTQYF
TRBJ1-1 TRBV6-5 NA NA TGTGCCAGCAGTTACCGGGACAATCCCATACCTGAAGCTTTCTTT CASSYRDNPIPEAFF
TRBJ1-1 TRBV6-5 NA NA TGTGCCAGCAGTAGGGTCGTGGGTGGCACTGAAGCTTTCTTT CASSRVVGGTEAFF
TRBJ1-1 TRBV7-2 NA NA TGTGCCAGCAGCTTATTAGGAGGGGGGGACACTGAAGCTTTCTTT CASSLLGGGDTEAFF
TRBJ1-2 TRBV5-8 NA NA TGTGCCAGCAGCAGGGGGAACCTCGCGGGCTACACCTTC CASSRGNLAGYTF
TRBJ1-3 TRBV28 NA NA TGTGCCAGCATGGGGACCCCCTCTGGAAACACCATATATTTT CASMGTPSGNTIYF
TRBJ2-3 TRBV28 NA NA TGTGCCAGCAGTGAGCTGGGGGATACGCAGTATTTT CASSELGDTQYF
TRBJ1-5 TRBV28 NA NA TGTGCCAGCAGTTCGATTGGACGGATTAATCAGCCCCAGCATTTT CASSSIGRINQPQHF
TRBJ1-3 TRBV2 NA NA TGTGCCAGCAGCGCTCAGGGATCTGGAAACACCATATATTTT CASSAQGSGNTIYF
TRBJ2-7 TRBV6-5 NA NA TGTGCCAGCAGTTACGGGGGCAGATACGAGCAGTACTTC CASSYGGRYEQYF
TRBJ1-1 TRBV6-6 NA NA TGTGCCAGCGGTTTACATGGGAGGGAGGGCACTGAAGCTTTCTTT CASGLHGREGTEAFF
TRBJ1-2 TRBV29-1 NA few TGCAGCGTTTTTGGAAATCATGGCTACACCTTC CSVFGNHGYTF
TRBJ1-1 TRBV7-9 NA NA TGTGCCAGCAGCTACCTCGAAGGGGTGGTGGCTGAAGCTTTCTTT CASSYLEGVVAEAFF
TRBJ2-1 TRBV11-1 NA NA TGTGCCAGCAGCTTAATGGAGGGCCTGGGTAATGAGCAGTTCTTC CASSLMEGLGNEQFF
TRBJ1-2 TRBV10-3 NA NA TGTGCCATCAACGAGAAATCGGGATATGGCTACACCTTC CAINEKSGYGYTF
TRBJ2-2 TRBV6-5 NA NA TGTGCCACCGCACCAGGCACCGGGGAGCTGTTTTTT CATAPGTGELFF
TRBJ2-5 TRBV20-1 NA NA TGCAGTGCTTCATTTTGGGAGACCCAGTACTTC CSASFWETQYF
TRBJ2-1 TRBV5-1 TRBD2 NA TGCGCCAGCAGCTTAGGTGGGAGGGCCTTTCGGAATGAGCAGTTCTTC CASSLGGRAFRNEQFF
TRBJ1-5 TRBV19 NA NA TGTGCCGGGGGGTACAGGAATCAGCCCCAGCATTTT CAGGYRNQPQHF
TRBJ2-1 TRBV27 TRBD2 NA TGTGCCAGCAGTTTATCTCGTGTTGCGGGACTAGTCGGCCATGAGCAGTTCTTC CASSLSRVAGLVGHEQFF
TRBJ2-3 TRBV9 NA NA TGTGCCAGCAGTCCGACCCCCGCTGTCACAGATACGCAGTATTTT CASSPTPAVTDTQYF
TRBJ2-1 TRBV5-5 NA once TGTGCCAGCAGCTTGTTCGGCGCCTTCAATGAGCAGTTCTTC CASSLFGAFNEQFF
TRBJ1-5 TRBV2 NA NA TGTGCCAGCAGTGAAGGCATCTCCAATCAGCCCCAGCATTTT CASSEGISNQPQHF
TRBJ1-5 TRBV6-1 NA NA TGTGCCAGCAGTGTCGGATATAGCAATCAGCCCCAGCATTTT CASSVGYSNQPQHF
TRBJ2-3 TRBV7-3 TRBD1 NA TGTGCCAGCAGCTTGTATCACATGGGGACAGGGGGCTCAGATACGCAGTATTTT CASSLYHMGTGGSDTQYF
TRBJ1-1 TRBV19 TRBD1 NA TGTGCCAGTAGTAGGGACAGGGGGAACACTGAAGCTTTCTTT CASSRDRGNTEAFF
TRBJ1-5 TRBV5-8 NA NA TGTGCCAGCAGCTTGAGAGGCAAGCCCCAGCATTTT CASSLRGKPQHF
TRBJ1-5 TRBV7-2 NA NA TGTGCCAGCAGCTTCTGGGGGGATCAGCCCCAGCATTTT CASSFWGDQPQHF
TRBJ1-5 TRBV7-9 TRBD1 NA TGTGCCAGCAGCTATGGACAGGTGGGAATTAATAGCAATCAGCCCCAGCATTTT CASSYGQVGINSNQPQHF
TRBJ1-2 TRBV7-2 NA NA TGTGCCAGCAGCCCCGGGGCTGGCTACACCTTC CASSPGAGYTF
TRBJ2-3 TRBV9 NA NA TGTGCCAGCAGCGTAGGGGGTGCAGGAGATACGCAGTATTTT CASSVGGAGDTQYF
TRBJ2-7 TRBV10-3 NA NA TGTGCCATCAGTGAGATCAGGGGAATCGTTAACTACGAGCAGTACTTC CAISEIRGIVNYEQYF
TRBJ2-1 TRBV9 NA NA TGTGCCAGCAGCGTAGTGGCGGGAAGCTACAATGAGCAGTTCTTC CASSVVAGSYNEQFF
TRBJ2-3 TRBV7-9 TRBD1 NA TGTGCCAGCAGCTTAGGAGACAGGGGGCTGTGGGATACGCAGTATTTT CASSLGDRGLWDTQYF
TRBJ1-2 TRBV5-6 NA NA TGTGCCAGCAAAATCCTCCCGCAGGGGCCTGGCTACACCTTC CASKILPQGPGYTF
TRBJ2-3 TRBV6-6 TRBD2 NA TGTGCCAGCACCGGGACTAGCGGTAGCACAGATACGCAGTATTTT CASTGTSGSTDTQYF
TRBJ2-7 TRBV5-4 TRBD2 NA TGTGCCAGCAGCTCATCCTCTAGCGGGAACGAGCAGTACTTC CASSSSSSGNEQYF
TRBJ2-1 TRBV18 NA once TGTGCCAGCTCACCAGGGATGTACTCCTACAATGAGCAGTTCTTC CASSPGMYSYNEQFF
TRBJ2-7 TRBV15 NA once TGTGCCACCAGCCTAAGTGTAAGGGAGCAGTACTTC CATSLSVREQYF
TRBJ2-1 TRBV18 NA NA TGTGCCAGCTCACGCGCCTACAATGAGCAGTTCTTC CASSRAYNEQFF
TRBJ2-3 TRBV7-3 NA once TGTGCCAGCAGACGTGGGCAGGGTGACGGGGATACGCAGTATTTT CASRRGQGDGDTQYF
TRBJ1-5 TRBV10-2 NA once TGCGCCAGCAGCCAGGGGAGTACAGGCAATCAGCCCCAGCATTTT CASSQGSTGNQPQHF
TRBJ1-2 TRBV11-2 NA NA TGTGCCAGCAGCGGGTCCGGGACTTACTATGGCTACACCTTC CASSGSGTYYGYTF
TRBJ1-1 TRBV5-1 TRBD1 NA TGCGCCAGCAGCGGCCGGGACAGGGGGGATGAAGCTTTCTTT CASSGRDRGDEAFF
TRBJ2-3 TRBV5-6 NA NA TGTGCCAGCAGCCCATACCTTCTAGCTAGCACAGATACGCAGTATTTT CASSPYLLASTDTQYF
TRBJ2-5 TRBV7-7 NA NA TGTGCCAGCAGCTTAGTCGGTGGGGGCGCGTTTCAAGAGACCCAGTACTTC CASSLVGGGAFQETQYF
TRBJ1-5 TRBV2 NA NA TGTGCCAGCAGCGCGGAAAGACGGGGACAGCATTTT CASSAERRGQHF
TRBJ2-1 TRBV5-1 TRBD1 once TGCGCCAGCAGCTTGGTTGCGGGACAGGCCCACAATGAGCAGTTCTTC CASSLVAGQAHNEQFF
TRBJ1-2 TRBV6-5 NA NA TGTGCCAGCAGACAAAACTATGGCTACACCTTC CASRQNYGYTF
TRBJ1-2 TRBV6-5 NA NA TGTGCCAGCAGTTCGGGCAGAGATAACTATGGCTACACCTTC CASSSGRDNYGYTF
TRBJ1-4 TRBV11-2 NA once TGTGCCAGCAGCTATTATTATGAAAAACTGTTTTTT CASSYYYEKLFF
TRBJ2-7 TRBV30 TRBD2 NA TGTGCCTGGAGAATAGATGGAGCGGCGGGGGAGTACTTC CAWRIDGAAGEYF
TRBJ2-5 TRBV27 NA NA TGTGCCAGCAGCAGATCCGGGACACCCGAGGGAGAGACCCAGTACTTC CASSRSGTPEGETQYF
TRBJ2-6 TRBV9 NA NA TGTGCCAGCAGCGTAGTTGGCTCTGGGGCCAACGTCCTGACTTTC CASSVVGSGANVLTF
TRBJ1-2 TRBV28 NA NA TGTGCCAGCAGTCAGGGGTTTCGTGGCTACACCTTC CASSQGFRGYTF
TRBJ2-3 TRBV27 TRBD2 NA TGTGCCGGAATTGAGGGGCCCCGGGAGGACCACACAGATACGCAGTATTTT CAGIEGPREDHTDTQYF
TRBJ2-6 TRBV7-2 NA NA TGTGCCAGCAGCTTTGCTGGGACGTACTCTGGGGCCAACGTCCTGACTTTC CASSFAGTYSGANVLTF